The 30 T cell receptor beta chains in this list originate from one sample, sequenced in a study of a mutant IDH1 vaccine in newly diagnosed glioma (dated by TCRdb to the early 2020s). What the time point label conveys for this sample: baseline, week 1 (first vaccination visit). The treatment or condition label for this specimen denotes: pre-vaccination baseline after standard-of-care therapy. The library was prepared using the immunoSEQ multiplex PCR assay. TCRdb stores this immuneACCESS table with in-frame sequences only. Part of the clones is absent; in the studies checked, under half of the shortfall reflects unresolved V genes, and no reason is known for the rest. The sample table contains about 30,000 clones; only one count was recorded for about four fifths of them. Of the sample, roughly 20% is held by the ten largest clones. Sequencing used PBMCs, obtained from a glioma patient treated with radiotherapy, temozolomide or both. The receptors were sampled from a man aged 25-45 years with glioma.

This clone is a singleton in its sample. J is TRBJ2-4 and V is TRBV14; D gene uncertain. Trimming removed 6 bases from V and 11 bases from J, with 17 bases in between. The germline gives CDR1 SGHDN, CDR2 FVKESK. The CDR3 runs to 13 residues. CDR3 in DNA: TGTGCCAGCAGTCAGCTCCGGGCCACCTTTCAGTACTTC. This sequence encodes CASSQLRATFQYF. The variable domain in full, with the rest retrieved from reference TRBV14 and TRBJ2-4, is EAGVTQFPSHSVIEKGQTVTLRCDPISGHDNLYWYRRVMGKEIKFLLHFVKESKQDESGMPNNRFLAERTGGTYSTLKVQPAELEDSGVYFCASSQLRATFQYFGAGTRLSVL.

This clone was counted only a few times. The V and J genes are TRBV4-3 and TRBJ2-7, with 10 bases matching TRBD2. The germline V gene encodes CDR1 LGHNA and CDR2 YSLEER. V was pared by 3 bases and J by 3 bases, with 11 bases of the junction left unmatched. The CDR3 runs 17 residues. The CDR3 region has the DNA TGCGCCAGCAGCCAGTTTTATTCCGGGACTAGCGACTACGAGCAGTACTTC. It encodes CASSQFYSGTSDYEQYF.

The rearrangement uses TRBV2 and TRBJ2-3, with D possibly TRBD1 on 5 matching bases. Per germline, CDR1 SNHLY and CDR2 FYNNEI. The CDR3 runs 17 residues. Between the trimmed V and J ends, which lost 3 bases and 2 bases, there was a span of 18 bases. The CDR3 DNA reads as TGTGCCAGCAGTGACCCGCAGGGATCGAGTGACACAGATACGCAGTATTTT. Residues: CASSDPQGSSDTDTQYF.

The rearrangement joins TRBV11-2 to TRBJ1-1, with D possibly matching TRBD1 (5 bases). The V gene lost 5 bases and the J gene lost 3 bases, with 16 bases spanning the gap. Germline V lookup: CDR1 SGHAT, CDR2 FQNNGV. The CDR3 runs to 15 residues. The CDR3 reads CASSAADAGHTEAFF. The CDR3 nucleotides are TGTGCCAGCAGCGCCGCAGATGCGGGGCACACTGAAGCTTTCTTT.

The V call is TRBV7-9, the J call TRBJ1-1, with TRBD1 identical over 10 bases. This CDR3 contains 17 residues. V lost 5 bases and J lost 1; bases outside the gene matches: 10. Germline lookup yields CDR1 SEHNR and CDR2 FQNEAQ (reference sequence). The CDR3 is CASSADRGRQGNTEAFF. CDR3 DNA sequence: TGTGCCAGCAGCGCAGACAGGGGGCGGCAGGGGAACACTGAAGCTTTCTTT.

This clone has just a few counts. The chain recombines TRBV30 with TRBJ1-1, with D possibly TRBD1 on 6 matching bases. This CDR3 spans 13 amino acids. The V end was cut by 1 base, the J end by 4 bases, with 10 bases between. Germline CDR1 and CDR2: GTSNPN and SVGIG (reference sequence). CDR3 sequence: CAWSAQGVTEAFF. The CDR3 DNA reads TGTGCCTGGAGTGCACAGGGCGTCACTGAAGCTTTCTTT.

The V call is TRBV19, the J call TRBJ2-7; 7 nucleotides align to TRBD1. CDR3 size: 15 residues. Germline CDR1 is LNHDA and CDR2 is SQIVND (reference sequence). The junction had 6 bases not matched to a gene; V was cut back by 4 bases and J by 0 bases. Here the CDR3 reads CASSTGTAISYEQYF. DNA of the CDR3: TGTGCCAGTAGTACCGGGACAGCGATCTCCTACGAGCAGTACTTC.

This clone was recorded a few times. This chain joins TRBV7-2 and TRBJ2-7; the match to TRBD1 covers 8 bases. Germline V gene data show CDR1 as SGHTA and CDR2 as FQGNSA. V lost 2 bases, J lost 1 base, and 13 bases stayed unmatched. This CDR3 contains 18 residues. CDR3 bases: TGTGCCAGCAGCTTATCCTCGGGTTACAGGGGGAGGTCCTACGAGCAGTACTTC. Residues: CASSLSSGYRGRSYEQYF.

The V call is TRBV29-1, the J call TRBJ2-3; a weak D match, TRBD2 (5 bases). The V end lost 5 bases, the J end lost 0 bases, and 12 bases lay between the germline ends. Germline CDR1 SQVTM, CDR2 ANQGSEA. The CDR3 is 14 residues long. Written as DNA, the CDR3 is TGCAGCGTTAGGACTGATACTAGCACAGATACGCAGTATTTT. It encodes CSVRTDTSTDTQYF.

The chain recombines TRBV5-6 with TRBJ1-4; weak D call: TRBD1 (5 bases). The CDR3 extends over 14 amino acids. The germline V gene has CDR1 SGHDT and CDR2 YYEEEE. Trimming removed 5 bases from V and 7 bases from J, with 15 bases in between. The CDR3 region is CASSLRDSFEKLFF. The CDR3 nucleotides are TGTGCCAGCAGTTTAAGGGACTCGTTTGAAAAACTGTTTTTT.

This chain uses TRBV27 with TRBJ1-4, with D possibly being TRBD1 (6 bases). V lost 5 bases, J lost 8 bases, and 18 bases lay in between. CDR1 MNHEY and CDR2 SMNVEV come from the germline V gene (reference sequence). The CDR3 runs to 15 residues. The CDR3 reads CASSTYRGAGEKLFF. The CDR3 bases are TGTGCCAGCAGTACATATAGGGGGGCAGGGGAAAAACTGTTTTTT.

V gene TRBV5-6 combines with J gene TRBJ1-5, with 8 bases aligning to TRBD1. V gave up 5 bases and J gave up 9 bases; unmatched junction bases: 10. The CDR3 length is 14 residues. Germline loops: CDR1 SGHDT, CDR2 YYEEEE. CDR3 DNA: TGTGCCAGCAGTCAACAGGGGGGGGCGGGGCCCCAGCATTTT. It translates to CASSQQGGAGPQHF.

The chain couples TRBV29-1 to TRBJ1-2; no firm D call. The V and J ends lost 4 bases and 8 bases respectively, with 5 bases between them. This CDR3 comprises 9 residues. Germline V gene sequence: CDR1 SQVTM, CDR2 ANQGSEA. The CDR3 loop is CSVVEGYTF. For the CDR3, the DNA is TGCAGCGTTGTCGAGGGCTACACCTTC. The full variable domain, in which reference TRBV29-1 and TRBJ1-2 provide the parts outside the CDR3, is SAVISQKPSRDICQRGTSLTIQCQVDSQVTMMFWYRQQPGQSLTLIATANQGSEATYESGFVIDKFPISRPNLTFSTLTVSNMSPEDSSIYLCSVVEGYTFGSGTRLTVV.

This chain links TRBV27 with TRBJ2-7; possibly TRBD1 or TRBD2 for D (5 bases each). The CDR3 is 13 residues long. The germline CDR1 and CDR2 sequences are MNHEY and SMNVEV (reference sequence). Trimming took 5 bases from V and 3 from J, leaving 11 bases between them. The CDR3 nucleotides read TGTGCCAGCAGTCACGGGGCCGGCTACGAGCAGTACTTC. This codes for CASSHGAGYEQYF.

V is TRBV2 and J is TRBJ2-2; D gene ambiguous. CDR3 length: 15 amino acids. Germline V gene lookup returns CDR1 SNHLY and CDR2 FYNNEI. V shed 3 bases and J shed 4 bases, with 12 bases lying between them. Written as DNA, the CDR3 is TGTGCCAGCAGTGAGCGTGCGGCGAGCACCGGGGAGCTGTTTTTT. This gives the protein CASSERAASTGELFF.

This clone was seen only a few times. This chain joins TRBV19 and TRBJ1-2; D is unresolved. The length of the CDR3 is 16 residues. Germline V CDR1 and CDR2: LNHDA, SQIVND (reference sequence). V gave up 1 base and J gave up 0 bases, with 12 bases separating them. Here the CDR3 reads CASSIVPQKANYGYTF. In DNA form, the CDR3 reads TGTGCCAGTAGTATAGTTCCTCAGAAAGCTAACTATGGCTACACCTTC.

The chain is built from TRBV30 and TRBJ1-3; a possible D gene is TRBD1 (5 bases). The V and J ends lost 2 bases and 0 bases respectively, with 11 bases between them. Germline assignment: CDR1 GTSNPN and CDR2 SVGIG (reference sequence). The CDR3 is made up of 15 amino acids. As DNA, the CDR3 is TGTGCCTGGAGTAGGCTAGGGACCTCTGGAAACACCATATATTTT. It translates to CAWSRLGTSGNTIYF. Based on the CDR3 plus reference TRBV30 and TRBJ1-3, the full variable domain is SQTIHQWPATLVQPVGSPLSLECTVEGTSNPNLYWYRQAAGRGLQLLFYSVGIGQISSEVPQNLSASRPQDRQFILSSKKLLLSDSGFYLCAWSRLGTSGNTIYFGEGSWLTVV.

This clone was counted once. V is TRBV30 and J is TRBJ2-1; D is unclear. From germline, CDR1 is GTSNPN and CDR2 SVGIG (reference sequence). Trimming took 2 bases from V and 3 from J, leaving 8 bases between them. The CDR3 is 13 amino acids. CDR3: CAWSRSNYNEQFF. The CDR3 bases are TGTGCCTGGAGTCGGTCCAACTACAATGAGCAGTTCTTC.

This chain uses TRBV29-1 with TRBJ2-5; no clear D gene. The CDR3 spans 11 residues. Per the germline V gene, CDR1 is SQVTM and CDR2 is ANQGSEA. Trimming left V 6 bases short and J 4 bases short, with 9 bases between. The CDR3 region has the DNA TGCAGCGTGGTGTTAGGAGAGACCCAGTACTTC. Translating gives CSVVLGETQYF. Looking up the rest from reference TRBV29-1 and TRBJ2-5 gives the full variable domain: SAVISQKPSRDICQRGTSLTIQCQVDSQVTMMFWYRQQPGQSLTLIATANQGSEATYESGFVIDKFPISRPNLTFSTLTVSNMSPEDSSIYLCSVVLGETQYFGPGTRLLVL.

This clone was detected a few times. CDR3 nucleotides: TGCGCCAGCAGCCGAGCAGCGAACACCGGGGAGCTGTTTTTT. It translates to CASSRAANTGELFF. The genes are TRBV4-3 and TRBJ2-2, with unresolved D. CDR1 is LGHNA and CDR2 is YSLEER in the germline V gene. The CDR3 is 14 residues long. Trimming cost V 4 bases and J 0 bases, with 6 bases left between them.

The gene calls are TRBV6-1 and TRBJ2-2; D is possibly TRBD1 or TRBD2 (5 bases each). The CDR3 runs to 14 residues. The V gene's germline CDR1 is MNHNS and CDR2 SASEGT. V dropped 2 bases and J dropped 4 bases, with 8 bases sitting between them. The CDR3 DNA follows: TGTGCCAGCAGTGAATTGGGGACCACCGGGGAGCTGTTTTTT. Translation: CASSELGTTGELFF.

CDR3 in amino acids: CASSVEGAGEAFF. For the CDR3, the DNA is TGTGCCAGCAGCGTAGAGGGGGCCGGTGAAGCTTTCTTT. V and J are TRBV9 and TRBJ1-1; 7 bases fit TRBD1. The length of the CDR3 is 13 residues. Germline V gives CDR1 SGDLS, CDR2 YYNGEE. Trimming cost V 0 bases and J 7 bases; bases outside gene matches: 3.

As DNA, the CDR3 is TGTGCCAGCAGCTTAGCGCGTCTAGAAGGCAATGAGCAGTTCTTC. It codes for CASSLARLEGNEQFF. The rearrangement uses TRBV7-2 and TRBJ2-1; D gene unclear. Trimming left V 0 bases short and J 6 bases short, with 12 bases between. CDR1 and CDR2 from the germline V gene are SGHTA and FQGNSA. CDR3 length equals 15 residues.

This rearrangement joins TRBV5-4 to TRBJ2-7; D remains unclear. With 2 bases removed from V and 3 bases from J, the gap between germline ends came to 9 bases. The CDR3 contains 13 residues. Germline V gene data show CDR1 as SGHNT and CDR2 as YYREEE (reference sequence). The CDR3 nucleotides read TGTGCCAGCAGCTTTGGACCGGACTACGAGCAGTACTTC. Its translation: CASSFGPDYEQYF. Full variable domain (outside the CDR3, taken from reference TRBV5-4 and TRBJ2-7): ETGVTQSPTHLIKTRGQQVTLRCSSQSGHNTVSWYQQALGQGPQFIFQYYREEENGRGNFPPRFSGLQFPNYSSELNVNALELDDSALYLCASSFGPDYEQYFGPGTRLTVT.

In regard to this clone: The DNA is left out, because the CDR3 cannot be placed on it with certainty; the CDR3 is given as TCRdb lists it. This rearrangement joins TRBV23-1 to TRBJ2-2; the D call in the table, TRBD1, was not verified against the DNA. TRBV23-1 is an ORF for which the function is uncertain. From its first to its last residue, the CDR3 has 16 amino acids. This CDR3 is CASSFGTGCTPGSCFF.

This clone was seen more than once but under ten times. The CDR3 nucleotides read TGCAGCGTGGGGGCTGGGATAGGACAGGGCTTCACTGAAGCTTTCTTT. Translated, it gives CSVGAGIGQGFTEAFF. The chain combines TRBV29-1 with TRBJ1-1; 8 nucleotides match TRBD1. V lost 6 bases and J lost 4; bases outside the gene matches: 16. This CDR3 has 16 amino acids. Germline V gene data show CDR1 as SQVTM and CDR2 as ANQGSEA.

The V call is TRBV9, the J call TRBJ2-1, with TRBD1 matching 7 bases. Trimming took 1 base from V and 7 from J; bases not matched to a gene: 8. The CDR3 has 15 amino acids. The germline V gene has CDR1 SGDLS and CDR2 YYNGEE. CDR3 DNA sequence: TGTGCCAGCAGCGTATCGATCGACAGGGTGAATGAGCAGTTCTTC. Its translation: CASSVSIDRVNEQFF.

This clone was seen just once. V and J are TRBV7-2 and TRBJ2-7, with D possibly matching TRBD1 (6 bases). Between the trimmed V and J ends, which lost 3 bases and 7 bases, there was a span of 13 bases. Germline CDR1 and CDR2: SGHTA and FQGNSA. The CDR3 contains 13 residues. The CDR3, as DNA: TGTGCCAGCAGCTTCCATTCCCAGGGGGAGCAGTACTTC. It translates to CASSFHSQGEQYF.

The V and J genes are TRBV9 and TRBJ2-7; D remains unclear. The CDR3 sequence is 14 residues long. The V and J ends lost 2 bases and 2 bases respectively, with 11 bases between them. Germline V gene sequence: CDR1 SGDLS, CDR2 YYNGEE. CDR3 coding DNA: TGTGCCAGCAGCGTGGAAGTCGGAGCCTACGAGCAGTACTTC. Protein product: CASSVEVGAYEQYF.

The CDR3: CASSETGASYEQYF. The CDR3 DNA follows: TGCGCCAGCAGTGAGACAGGGGCCTCCTACGAGCAGTACTTC. The rearrangement links TRBV10-2 to TRBJ2-7; 7 bases agree with TRBD1. This CDR3 is built from 14 residues. V lost 2 bases and J lost 0; bases outside the gene matches: 1. Germline V gene data show CDR1 as WSHSY and CDR2 as SAAADI.